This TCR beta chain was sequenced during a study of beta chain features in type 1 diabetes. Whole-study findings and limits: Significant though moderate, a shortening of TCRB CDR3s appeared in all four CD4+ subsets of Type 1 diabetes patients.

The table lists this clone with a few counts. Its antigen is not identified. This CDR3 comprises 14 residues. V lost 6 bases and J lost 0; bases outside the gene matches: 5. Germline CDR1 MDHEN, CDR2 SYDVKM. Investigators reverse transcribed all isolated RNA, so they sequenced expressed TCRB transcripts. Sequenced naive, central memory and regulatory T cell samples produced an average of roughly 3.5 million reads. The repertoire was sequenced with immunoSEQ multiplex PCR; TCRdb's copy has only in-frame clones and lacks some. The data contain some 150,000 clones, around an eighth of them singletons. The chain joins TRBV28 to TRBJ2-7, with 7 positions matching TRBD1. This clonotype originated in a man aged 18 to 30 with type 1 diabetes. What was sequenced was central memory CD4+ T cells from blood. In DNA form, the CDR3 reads TGTGCCAGCAGAAACAGGGGAAGCTCCTACGAGCAGTACTTC. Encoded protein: CASRNRGSSYEQYF.